This is a list of T cell receptor beta chains from one sample in a study of technical replicates of blood from a few donors. TCRdb keeps only in-frame clones here, not all; method: immunoSEQ multiplex PCR. The repertoire includes 80,000 to 95,000 clones, 90% to 97% of them detected once, and about 0.31% sits in the top ten. The specimen sequenced was T cells isolated from PBMCs. The receptor set was obtained from a human donor in good health. Both conserved end residues are part of each CDR3. The D gene is left open where the match is weak. Clone size is stated in some rows and not others, as once, few, many or a class when expanded.

abundance,v_gene,d_gene,j_gene,CDR3nt,CDR3aa
.,TRBV15,TRBD2,TRBJ2-2,TGTGCCACCAGCAGAGACCTAGCGGGGGAATACACCGGGGAGCTGTTTTTT,CATSRDLAGEYTGELFF
.,TRBV9,.,TRBJ2-1,TGTGCCAGCAGCGTGGACTTTGGTGAGCAGTTCTTC,CASSVDFGEQFF
.,TRBV5-4,.,TRBJ1-2,TGTGCCAGCAGCCCGGAGGGGTTCTATGGCTACACCTTC,CASSPEGFYGYTF
.,TRBV5-1,TRBD1,TRBJ2-7,TGCGCCAGCAGTTTCGTAGACAGGGATAACTACGAGCAGTACTTC,CASSFVDRDNYEQYF
.,TRBV25-1,.,TRBJ2-4,TGTGCCAGCATTCGGGGGTTAACCAAAAACATTCAGTACTTC,CASIRGLTKNIQYF
.,TRBV11-2,TRBD1,TRBJ2-1,TGTGCCAGCAGCCGGACAGGGGGCGGTGAGCAGTTCTTC,CASSRTGGGEQFF
.,TRBV5-1,.,TRBJ2-7,TGCGCCAGCAGCGCCCACGGAAAGGACTTTTACTTC,CASSAHGKDFYF
.,TRBV2,.,TRBJ2-1,TGTGCCAGCATAGATAGCTCCTACAATGAGCAGTTCTTC,CASIDSSYNEQFF
.,TRBV28,.,TRBJ2-5,TGTGCCAGCAGTTTATCGATTGGACAGACCAAAGAGACCCAGTACTTC,CASSLSIGQTKETQYF
.,TRBV14,TRBD2,TRBJ2-1,TGTGCCAGCAGCCAGGATAGCCTAGCGGGAGCCTACAATGAGCAGTTCTTC,CASSQDSLAGAYNEQFF
.,TRBV9,.,TRBJ1-2,TGTGCCAGCAGCCCCCGACAGCCCTATGGCTACACCTTC,CASSPRQPYGYTF
.,TRBV15,TRBD2,TRBJ2-3,TGTGCCACCAGCAGCCGGAGACTAGCGGGAGAAGCCACAGATACGCAGTATTTT,CATSSRRLAGEATDTQYF
.,TRBV9,.,TRBJ2-2,TGTGCCAGCAGCGTAGCTGCGGTAAACACCGGGGAGCTGTTTTTT,CASSVAAVNTGELFF
.,TRBV6-6,.,TRBJ1-2,TGTGCCAGCAGTCTCCTAGGACAGAGCTATGGCTACACCTTC,CASSLLGQSYGYTF
.,TRBV7-2,.,TRBJ1-1,TGTGCCAGCAGCTTGGTAGAAATGAACACTGAAGCTTTCTTT,CASSLVEMNTEAFF
.,TRBV10-1,TRBD2,TRBJ2-2,TGCGCCAGCAGTGCAGGCGGGAGCTTTACCGGGGAGCTGTTTTTT,CASSAGGSFTGELFF
.,TRBV6-6,.,TRBJ1-1,TGTGCCAGCAGTTACGGGGACTCCGGGAACACTGAAGCTTTCTTT,CASSYGDSGNTEAFF
.,TRBV7-3,.,TRBJ2-7,TGTGCCAGCAGCTTAAACGTAGCCTACGAGCAGTACTTC,CASSLNVAYEQYF
.,TRBV30,TRBD1,TRBJ2-1,TGTGCCTGGAGTTCGGGACAGCGATACTACAATGAGCAGTTCTTC,CAWSSGQRYYNEQFF
once,TRBV2,TRBD2,TRBJ2-5,TGTGCCAGCAGTGAAGCCCCAGCGGGGGCCCCGTACCAAGAGACCCAGTACTTC,CASSEAPAGAPYQETQYF
.,TRBV6-5,.,TRBJ1-2,TGTGCCAGCAGTTACCTGCAGGACTATGGCTACACCTTC,CASSYLQDYGYTF
.,TRBV4-3,TRBD2,TRBJ2-1,TGCGCCAGCAGCCAAGAACCAGCGGGAGTTCACTCCTACAATGAGCAGTTCTTC,CASSQEPAGVHSYNEQFF
.,TRBV28,.,TRBJ1-1,TGTGCCAGCAGTCCGACAGGAAGAGCCACTGAAGCTTTCTTT,CASSPTGRATEAFF
.,TRBV6-5,TRBD1,TRBJ2-1,TGTGCCAGCAGTTACTCGGGGACAGGGATAAGCAATGAGCAGTTCTTC,CASSYSGTGISNEQFF